This paragraph reports one TCR beta chain. Unique molecular identifiers tagged the TCRbeta library. TCRdb passed the PCR reads through MiXCR, listing each CDR3 protein once. The data contain about a million distinct CDR3 sequences, about 30% of them singletons. These data are taken from a study of T-cell reconstitution after alpha-beta-depleted transplantation in children. The CDR3 spans 20 residues. With V trimmed by 6 bases and J by 0 bases, 20 bases remained unmatched. This sequence was found in a boy in the first two years of life who had a stem cell transplant for SCID, so the T cells may come from the graft donor. The material sequenced was PBMCs, mostly from graft donor cells, taken 360 days after TCRalphabeta/CD19-depleted stem cell transplant. The chain carries TRBV12-3 or TRBV12-4 and TRBJ1-3, with 7 positions matching TRBD1. As DNA, the CDR3 is TGTGCCAGCAGCCGATCCTACAGGGGACTAGATTTATACTCTGGAAACACCATATATTTT. This codes for CASSRSYRGLDLYSGNTIYF.